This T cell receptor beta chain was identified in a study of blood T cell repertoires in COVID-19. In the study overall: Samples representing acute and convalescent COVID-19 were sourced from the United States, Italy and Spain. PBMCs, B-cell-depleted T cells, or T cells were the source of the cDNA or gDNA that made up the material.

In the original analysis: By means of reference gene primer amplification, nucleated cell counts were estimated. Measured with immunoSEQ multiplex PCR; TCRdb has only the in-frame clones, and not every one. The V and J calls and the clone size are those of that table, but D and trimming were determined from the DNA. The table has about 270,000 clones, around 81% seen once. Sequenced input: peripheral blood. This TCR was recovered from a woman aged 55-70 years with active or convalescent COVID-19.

The CDR3 sequence: CASSFGANYGYTF. CDR3 sequence (DNA): TGTGCCAGCAGTTTCGGAGCTAACTATGGCTACACCTTC. V usage is TRBV27 and J usage is TRBJ1-2; D remains ambiguous. Trimming left V 3 bases short and J 0 bases short, with 5 bases between. Germline V CDR1 and CDR2: MNHEY, SMNVEV (reference sequence). CDR3 length: 13 residues.